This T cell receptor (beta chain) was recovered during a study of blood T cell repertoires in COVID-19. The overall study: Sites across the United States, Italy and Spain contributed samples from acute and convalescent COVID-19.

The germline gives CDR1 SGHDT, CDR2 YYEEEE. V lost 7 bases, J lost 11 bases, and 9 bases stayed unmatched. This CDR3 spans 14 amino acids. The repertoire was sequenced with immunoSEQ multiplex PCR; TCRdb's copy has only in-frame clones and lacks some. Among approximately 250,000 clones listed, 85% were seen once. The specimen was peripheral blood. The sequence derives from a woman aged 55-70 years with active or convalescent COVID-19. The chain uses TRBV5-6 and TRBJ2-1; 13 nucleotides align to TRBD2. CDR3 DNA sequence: TGTGCCAGCGGGGAACTAGCGGGGGGGCTCCAGCAGTTCTTC. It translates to CASGELAGGLQQFF.